A single sample gave rise to the 21 T cell receptor beta chains below, sequenced in a study of cytomegalovirus exposure and HLA in healthy donors. The PCR contained 60 Vbeta and 13 Jbeta primers. Profiled with immunoSEQ multiplex PCR; TCRdb holds only in-frame clones, not every one. The sample yields about 140,000 clones, more than 55% seen once. What was sequenced was PBMCs. These receptors were obtained from a woman between 55 and 75 years old in good health and CMV-seronegative.

This chain joins TRBV5-1 and TRBJ2-7, with TRBD2 matching over 7 bases. V trimming: 3 bases; J trimming: 6 bases; junction bases outside the gene matches: 6. The germline gives CDR1 SGHRS, CDR2 YFSETQ. This CDR3 contains 13 residues. The CDR3 sequence: CASSSGGIGEQYF. The DNA of the CDR3 is TGCGCCAGCAGCTCGGGGGGAATTGGCGAGCAGTACTTC.

This chain connects TRBV5-1 to TRBJ2-4; D call uncertain. The CDR3 consists of 14 residues. V was shortened by 4 bases and J by 0 bases, with 8 bases between the two germline ends. The V gene's germline CDR1 is SGHRS and CDR2 YFSETQ. The CDR3 sequence is CASSPDIAKNIQYF. The CDR3 DNA reads TGCGCCAGCAGCCCCGACATAGCCAAAAACATTCAGTACTTC. Looking up the rest from reference TRBV5-1 and TRBJ2-4 gives the full variable domain: KAGVTQTPRYLIKTRGQQVTLSCSPISGHRSVSWYQQTPGQGLQFLFEYFSETQRNKGNFPGRFSGRQFSNSRSEMNVSTLELGDSALYLCASSPDIAKNIQYFGAGTRLSVL.

This clone was counted a few times. The genes are TRBV5-1 and TRBJ2-2, with a weak D call TRBD1 (6 bases). The V and J ends lost 2 bases and 4 bases respectively, with 6 bases between them. CDR3 length equals 13 residues. The germline gives CDR1 SGHRS, CDR2 YFSETQ. The CDR3 loop reads CASSLQGTGELFF. CDR3 sequence (DNA): TGCGCCAGCAGCTTACAGGGCACCGGGGAGCTGTTTTTT.

This clone was seen only a few times. V is TRBV9 and J is TRBJ1-4, with a possible D match to TRBD1 (5 bases). The CDR3 sequence is 15 residues long. Trimming took off 0 bases at V and 2 bases at J, with 8 bases between the two ends. Germline V gives CDR1 SGDLS, CDR2 YYNGEE. The CDR3 sequence is CASSVGPGTNEKLFF. DNA for the CDR3: TGTGCCAGCAGCGTAGGTCCAGGGACTAATGAAAAACTGTTTTTT.

V is TRBV29-1 and J is TRBJ2-5, with 12 bases that match TRBD2. Per germline, CDR1 SQVTM and CDR2 ANQGSEA. The CDR3 covers 13 residues. Losses at the gene ends were 5 bases for V and 4 bases for J; bases not matched to a gene: 2. The CDR3 DNA reads TGCAGCGTTAGACTAGCGGGAGTAGAGACCCAGTACTTC. This gives the protein CSVRLAGVETQYF.

The genes are TRBV29-1 and TRBJ1-6; D is unresolved. CDR1 and CDR2 from the germline V gene are SQVTM and ANQGSEA. Trimming stripped 4 bases from V and 8 bases from J, with 12 bases between. The CDR3 spans 13 residues. The CDR3 coding sequence is TGCAGCGTTGGGGAGGGAATCGATTCACCCCTCCACTTT. Its protein product is CSVGEGIDSPLHF.

V is TRBV27 and J is TRBJ2-5; no definite D call. The closer fit of TRBJ2-7 to the DNA end suggests the J call may be wrong. CDR1 MNHEY and CDR2 SMNVEV come from the germline V gene (reference sequence). The CDR3 loop spans 16 amino acids. The CDR3 DNA sequence: TGTGCCAGCAGTTTATCGGTGACGGCTAGCTCCTACGAGCAGTACTTC. Encoded protein: CASSLSVTASSYEQYF.

The chain joins TRBV10-3 to TRBJ1-5; D unresolved. Germline V gene data show CDR1 as ENHRY and CDR2 as SYGVKD. Trimming shortened V by 4 bases and J by 7 bases, and 8 bases separated the two germline ends. This CDR3 has 12 residues. In DNA form, the CDR3 reads TGTGCCATCAGTGTGTCCGGGCAGCCCCAGCATTTT. Translation: CAISVSGQPQHF.

This clone was seen once. Sequence at one end of the junction differs from germline and may be a read error. The chain carries TRBV5-1 and TRBJ2-2, with a weak D call TRBD2 (6 bases). CDR1 SGHRS and CDR2 YFSETQ come from the germline V gene. The CDR3 totals 14 residues. CDR3 in amino acids: CASSADGVTGGLFF. In DNA, the CDR3 is TGCGCCAGCAGCGCGGATGGAGTCACCGGGGGGCTGTTTTTT.

This sequence joins TRBV21-1 and TRBJ1-5; TRBD1, the table's D call, lacks a check against the DNA. TRBV21-1 is a listed pseudogene. CDR3 length equals 14 residues. CDR3 amino acids: CASSPRTDNQPQHF. In nucleotides, the CDR3 is TGTGCCAGCAGCCCCCGGACAGACAATCAGCCCCAGCATTTT.

The V gene is TRBV27, the J gene TRBJ2-1; 8 nucleotides match TRBD2. J gave up 4 bases and V 1 base, and 3 bases lay outside the gene matches. Germline CDR1 and CDR2: MNHEY and SMNVEV (reference sequence). The CDR3 length is 15 residues. CDR3: CASSLFSGVYNEQFF. The DNA of the CDR3 is TGTGCCAGCAGTTTATTTAGCGGGGTTTACAATGAGCAGTTCTTC.

This clone was recorded once. The gene calls are TRBV6-1 and TRBJ1-1, with 7 positions matching TRBD1. With 3 bases clipped from V and 3 bases from J, the junction kept 7 bases outside the gene matches. The CDR3 extends over 15 amino acids. Germline V gene sequence: CDR1 MNHNS, CDR2 SASEGT. The CDR3 here is CASSEAYRGHTEAFF. Written as DNA, the CDR3 is TGTGCCAGCAGTGAGGCCTACAGGGGCCACACTGAAGCTTTCTTT.

The V call is TRBV5-1, the J call TRBJ2-5, with D perhaps matching TRBD1 (5 bases). Trimming removed 7 bases at V and 4 bases at J, with 14 bases between. CDR3 length: 13 amino acids. The V gene's germline CDR1 is SGHRS and CDR2 YFSETQ. Here the CDR3 DNA reads TGCGCCAGCGGATCGGACATACGAGAGACCCAGTACTTC. Its translation is CASGSDIRETQYF. Variable domain in full (rest from reference TRBV5-1 and TRBJ2-5): KAGVTQTPRYLIKTRGQQVTLSCSPISGHRSVSWYQQTPGQGLQFLFEYFSETQRNKGNFPGRFSGRQFSNSRSEMNVSTLELGDSALYLCASGSDIRETQYFGPGTRLLVL.

The rearrangement uses TRBV29-1 and TRBJ2-1; 14 bases are shared with TRBD2. The CDR3 consists of 15 residues. V lost 4 bases to trimming and J lost 6 bases; unmatched junction nucleotides: 5. Germline V gives CDR1 SQVTM, CDR2 ANQGSEA. The CDR3 bases are TGCAGCGTTGCGATGACTAGCGGGAGGGGCAATGAGCAGTTCTTC. Its protein is CSVAMTSGRGNEQFF.

The rearrangement joins TRBV7-6 to TRBJ1-5, with D perhaps matching TRBD1 (6 bases). CDR1 and CDR2 from the germline V gene are SGHVS and FNYEAQ. The CDR3 is 17 amino acids. Trimming cost V 4 bases and J 5 bases, with 21 bases left between them. CDR3 in amino acids: CASSSIAGRGRYQPQHF. DNA of the CDR3: TGTGCCAGCAGCTCTATAGCTGGCAGGGGCCGATATCAGCCCCAGCATTTT.

This clone was detected a few times. The chain links TRBV7-3 to TRBJ2-5, with D possibly being TRBD2 (5 bases). V was trimmed by 5 bases and J by 5 bases, leaving 15 bases between them. The V gene's germline CDR1 is SGHTA and CDR2 FQGTGA. This CDR3 is built from 14 residues. In DNA, the CDR3 is TGTGCCAGCAGCCCTCTCCATTCGGGGGAGACCCAGTACTTC. Its protein is CASSPLHSGETQYF.

This chain links TRBV7-8 with TRBJ2-2; D may be TRBD2 (6 bases). Per the germline V gene, CDR1 is SGHVS and CDR2 is FQNEAQ. The length of the CDR3 is 12 residues. Trimming took 11 bases from V and 7 from J, leaving 14 bases between them. CDR3: CAGGSGIGELFF. The CDR3 coding sequence is TGTGCCGGGGGGTCCGGGATCGGGGAGCTGTTTTTT.

This chain joins TRBV28 and TRBJ1-3; 7 bases are a match to TRBD1. Germline-derived CDR1 and CDR2 are MDHEN and SYDVKM. J gave up 8 bases and V 5 bases, and 12 bases lay outside the gene matches. The CDR3 has 15 amino acids. The CDR3 loop is CASSLPGGLVYTIYF. The CDR3 nucleotides are TGTGCCAGCAGTCTACCAGGGGGACTTGTATACACCATATATTTT.

The chain combines TRBV5-1 with TRBJ2-2, with TRBD2 matching 14 bases. The V gene's germline CDR1 is SGHRS and CDR2 YFSETQ. This CDR3 has 19 residues. V shed 3 bases and J 5 bases; nucleotides not matched to a gene: 12. The CDR3 is CASSSTGGLAGGPTGELFF. The CDR3 DNA reads TGCGCCAGCAGCTCAACTGGCGGACTAGCGGGAGGTCCAACCGGGGAGCTGTTTTTT.

This clone showed up just once. This chain connects TRBV7-5 to TRBJ1-2; TRBD1, as called in the table, went unchecked against the DNA. TRBV7-5 is designated a pseudogene. The CDR3 totals 15 residues. CDR3 amino acids: CVRSLCLGARRGYTF. The CDR3 region has the DNA TGTGTCAGAAGCTTATGCCTGGGGGCGCGACGGGGCTACACCTTC.

The V call is TRBV11-2, the J call TRBJ2-5; 13 positions match TRBD2. The CDR3 runs to 17 residues. J gave up 4 bases and V 4 bases, and 9 bases lay outside the gene matches. The germline gives CDR1 SGHAT, CDR2 FQNNGV. The CDR3 nucleotides are TGTGCCAGCAGCTCTCACGGACTAGCGGGAGCTGGAGAGACCCAGTACTTC. It is translated as CASSSHGLAGAGETQYF.